The 19 T cell receptor beta chains below come from one sample, sequenced in a study of shared clonotypes between healthy human individuals. Generated by immunoSEQ multiplex PCR, the TCRdb table keeps only in-frame clones and is missing some. The data show some 1.5 million clones, approximately 98% seen once. The sequencing input was naive CD4+ T cells sorted from blood. Described subset: CD45RA+ positively selected. The receptors were sampled from a young man in good health.

V gene TRBV7-6 combines with J gene TRBJ2-2; D is ambiguous. This CDR3 region has 17 residues. Between the trimmed V and J ends, which lost 1 base and 0 bases, there was a span of 12 bases. CDR1 and CDR2 from the germline V gene are SGHVS and FNYEAQ. The CDR3 DNA is TGTGCCAGCAGCTTAGGCCCCTTAACCGCGAACACCGGGGAGCTGTTTTTT. Translation gives CASSLGPLTANTGELFF. The complete variable domain, with remaining parts taken from reference TRBV7-6 and TRBJ2-2, reads GAGVSQSPRYKVTKRGQDVALRCDPISGHVSLYWYRQALGQGPEFLTYFNYEAQQDKSGLPNDRFSAERPEGSISTLTIQRTEQRDSAMYRCASSLGPLTANTGELFFGEGSRLTVL.

The chain recombines TRBV6-6 with TRBJ1-5, with TRBD1 as a possible D gene (6 bases). From germline, CDR1 is MNHNY and CDR2 SVGAGI (reference sequence). The CDR3 spans 16 residues. Trimming cost V 6 bases and J 0 bases, with 15 bases left between them. Here the CDR3 DNA reads TGTGCCAGCAGCCGTACCCAGGGGATTAGCAATCAGCCCCAGCATTTT. Amino acid sequence: CASSRTQGISNQPQHF.

The V gene is TRBV18, the J gene TRBJ2-6, with D uncertain. The CDR3 is 16 amino acids. Germline CDR1 KGHSH, CDR2 LQKENI. Trimming left V 0 bases short and J 4 bases short, with 10 bases between. The CDR3 nucleotides are TGTGCCAGCTCACCACCGCCATCCCAGGGGGCCAACGTCCTGACTTTC. Encoded protein: CASSPPPSQGANVLTF.

The CDR3 DNA follows: TGCGCCAGCAGCCCGACAGGGGGCACTGAAGCTTTCTTT. Translating it yields CASSPTGGTEAFF. V and J are TRBV4-1 and TRBJ1-1; TRBD1 matches at 9 bases. V was clipped by 4 bases and J by 4 bases; unmatched bases: 1. This CDR3 comprises 13 residues. Germline lookup yields CDR1 MGHRA and CDR2 YSYEKL.

The chain combines TRBV7-2 with TRBJ2-7; D not certain. V was pared by 5 bases and J by 5 bases, with 22 bases between. The CDR3 runs 16 residues. The germline gives CDR1 SGHTA, CDR2 FQGNSA. DNA for the CDR3: TGTGCCAGCAGCCCTCGGAGCCGTTCCCAATGGAACGAGCAGTACTTC. Protein product: CASSPRSRSQWNEQYF.

Points on this clone: This specimen includes other DNA sequences encoding the same CDR3. This chain uses TRBV11-2 with TRBJ2-5; D is unclear. The germline V and J ends were trimmed by 3 bases and 0 bases, with 5 bases remaining between them. Germline V gene data show CDR1 as SGHAT and CDR2 as FQNNGV. This CDR3 has 13 amino acids. CDR3 DNA: TGTGCCAGCAGCTTCTCGCACCAAGAGACCCAGTACTTC. It is translated as CASSFSHQETQYF.

This sequence joins TRBV7-2 and TRBJ1-2; D is undetermined. V was pared by 1 base and J by 7 bases, with 10 bases between. This CDR3 has 13 amino acids. CDR1 SGHTA and CDR2 FQGNSA come from the germline V gene. CDR3 amino acids: CASSLVQFGGYTF. The CDR3 region has the DNA TGTGCCAGCAGCTTAGTACAGTTTGGTGGCTACACCTTC.

The chain combines TRBV7-2 with TRBJ1-1, with a possible D match to TRBD1 (5 bases). The CDR3 sequence is 15 residues long. The V end lost 5 bases, the J end lost 0 bases, and 13 bases lay between the germline ends. In germline, CDR1 is SGHTA, CDR2 FQGNSA. The CDR3 is CASSHRRGMNTEAFF. The CDR3 DNA reads as TGTGCCAGCAGCCATAGGCGGGGGATGAACACTGAAGCTTTCTTT.

The chain joins TRBV4-3 to TRBJ1-2; possibly TRBD1 for D (6 bases). CDR1 is LGHNA, CDR2 YSLEER, per germline. The CDR3 totals 15 residues. Trimming took 1 base from V and 2 from J, leaving 11 bases between them. The CDR3 sequence: CASSQAAGGNYGYTF. The CDR3 region has the DNA TGCGCCAGCAGCCAAGCTGCCGGGGGCAACTATGGCTACACCTTC.

The chain carries TRBV27 and TRBJ1-5; perhaps TRBD1 as D (5 bases). V was shortened by 5 bases and J by 2 bases, with 13 bases between the two germline ends. The germline V gene has CDR1 MNHEY and CDR2 SMNVEV (reference sequence). This CDR3 is built from 15 residues. The CDR3 protein is CASSPQGRGNQPQHF. CDR3 nucleotide sequence: TGTGCCAGCAGTCCTCAGGGAAGAGGCAATCAGCCCCAGCATTTT.

J is TRBJ1-2 and V is TRBV5-1; D unclear. Germline values: CDR1 SGHRS, CDR2 YFSETQ. Trimming removed 7 bases at V and 7 bases at J, with 17 bases between. The CDR3 spans 13 residues. In nucleotides, the CDR3 is TGCGCCAGCGCGTCCGACGGAGGACCTGGCTACACCTTC. Amino acid sequence: CASASDGGPGYTF.

V is TRBV7-9 and J is TRBJ2-2; D is possibly TRBD2 (5 bases). The CDR3 is made up of 15 amino acids. Germline-derived CDR1 and CDR2 are SEHNR and FQNEAQ (reference sequence). Trimming removed 5 bases at V and 2 bases at J, with 12 bases between. The CDR3 is CASSRELINTGELFF. DNA of the CDR3: TGTGCCAGCAGCCGGGAATTAATCAACACCGGGGAGCTGTTTTTT.

V and J are TRBV10-3 and TRBJ2-2; perhaps TRBD2 as D (6 bases). Germline values: CDR1 ENHRY, CDR2 SYGVKD. Deletions cut 3 bases from V and 2 bases from J, with 16 bases between. This CDR3 contains 17 residues. The CDR3: CAISDSAAGTNTGELFF. The CDR3 nucleotides read TGTGCCATCAGTGATTCGGCGGCAGGGACTAACACCGGGGAGCTGTTTTTT.

The chain joins TRBV10-3 to TRBJ2-5; 8 bases map to TRBD2. Per germline, CDR1 ENHRY and CDR2 SYGVKD. J gave up 5 bases and V 8 bases, and 7 bases lay outside the gene matches. The CDR3 consists of 13 residues. In nucleotides, the CDR3 is TGTGCCATCGCAGCGGGAGAGGATGAGACCCAGTACTTC. This sequence encodes CAIAAGEDETQYF.

This chain connects TRBV7-9 to TRBJ2-3; D unresolved. This CDR3 has 16 amino acids. CDR1 is SEHNR, CDR2 FQNEAQ, per germline (reference sequence). V gave up 1 base and J gave up 1 base, with 12 bases separating them. The CDR3 here is CASSLVTGLGTDTQYF. The CDR3 DNA follows: TGTGCCAGCAGCTTAGTAACTGGGTTGGGCACAGATACGCAGTATTTT.

For this clone: Sequence at one end of the junction differs from germline and may be a read error. The chain employs TRBV5-1 and TRBJ2-5; no firm D call. This CDR3 comprises 13 residues. Germline-derived CDR1 and CDR2 are SGHRS and YFSETQ. CDR3 sequence (DNA): TGCGCCACCAGCTTAGGAGTCCAAGAGACCCAGTACTTC. This sequence encodes CATSLGVQETQYF.

V usage is TRBV4-1 and J usage is TRBJ2-2, with D unresolved. This CDR3 has 13 amino acids. Germline V gene lookup returns CDR1 MGHRA and CDR2 YSYEKL. Trimming cost V 0 bases and J 9 bases, with 8 bases left between them. CDR3 loop: CASSQDENRELFF. CDR3 nucleotides: TGCGCCAGCAGCCAAGACGAGAATCGGGAGCTGTTTTTT.

This rearrangement joins TRBV5-4 to TRBJ2-1, with a weak D call TRBD1 (5 bases). Germline CDR1 is SGHNT and CDR2 is YYREEE (reference sequence). This CDR3 has 14 residues. Trimming took 4 bases from V and 2 from J, leaving 10 bases between them. CDR3 sequence (DNA): TGTGCCAGCAGCCCAAAGACAGCCTACAATGAGCAGTTCTTC. It translates to CASSPKTAYNEQFF.

The J gene is TRBJ1-2, the V gene TRBV27; no reliable D call. Germline loops: CDR1 MNHEY, CDR2 SMNVEV (reference sequence). V lost 8 bases, J lost 4 bases, and 14 bases lay in between. CDR3 length: 13 residues. The CDR3, as DNA: TGTGCCAGCCATAATAAGGACGGCTATGGCTACACCTTC. Amino acid sequence: CASHNKDGYGYTF.